Described below is a single T cell receptor (beta chain) sequence and its context. Its specificity is unknown. No fewer than 6 micrograms of total RNA were isolated from every sample. These data originate in a study of blood T cells in healthy people across ages. A second roughly 6 to 12 cycle PCR used barcoded and J-beta primers. Each cDNA molecule received a tag from a template-switch adaptor that had 12 random nucleotides. Using its own MiXCR run on the 5' RACE reads, TCRdb lists one record per CDR3 protein. Here the sample spans 1.6 million or so distinct CDR3 sequences, 30% to 35% being singletons. Notes on the study in general: Considered underestimates were the diversity estimates obtained from one million T cells. Higher naive T cell percentage went strongly together with higher TCR beta diversity.

The sample was blood. The clonotype comes from a woman aged 30 to 39 in good health.

This CDR3 is CASKGLAASSYNEQFF. The CDR3 DNA sequence: TGTGCCAGCAAAGGACTAGCGGCCAGCTCCTACAATGAGCAGTTCTTC. This chain connects TRBV2 to TRBJ2-1; 10 nucleotides match TRBD2. Germline V lookup: CDR1 SNHLY, CDR2 FYNNEI. The V gene end was trimmed by 7 bases and the J gene end by 0 bases; junction bases not matched to a gene: 6. The CDR3 extends over 16 amino acids.